The 27 T cell receptor beta chains below were found in one sample sequenced in a study of T cell repertoires in cytomegalovirus infection. For these receptors, no antigen is known. One entry per CDR3 protein results from TCRdb running MiXCR on the reads. Found here are approximately 1,000,000 distinct CDR3 sequences, around 32% of them singletons; the top ten hold over 12%. Sequences were derived from cultured CD8+ T cells from PBMCs, sampled from culture after CMV antigen stimulation. Every receptor here comes from a human donor in good health (CMV status not recorded). Some clones in this sample may be carry-over from other donors' samples.

As regards this clonotype: A much larger clone is a single base away; this may be a read error. The chain combines TRBV7-2 with TRBJ1-4; D unclear. V was cut by 4 bases and J by 8 bases, with 17 bases left in between. This CDR3 is built from 15 residues. Per germline, CDR1 SGHTA and CDR2 FQGNSA. The CDR3 sequence is CASSSLGVVNEKLFF. In DNA form, the CDR3 reads TGTGCCAGCAGCTCACTCGGGGTGGTGAACGAAAAACTGTTTTTT.

The genes are TRBV19 and TRBJ2-1; D is unresolved. The CDR3 has 15 amino acids. V lost 5 bases, J lost 2 bases, and 13 bases lay in between. The germline gives CDR1 LNHDA, CDR2 SQIVND (reference sequence). The CDR3 is CASSLMGVTYNEQFF. Written as DNA, the CDR3 is TGTGCCAGTAGTCTCATGGGCGTAACCTACAATGAGCAGTTCTTC.

V and J are TRBV27 and TRBJ2-7; D is undetermined. CDR1 and CDR2 from the germline V gene are MNHEY and SMNVEV (reference sequence). Deletions cut 5 bases from V and 5 bases from J, with 13 bases between. This CDR3 contains 13 residues. Written as DNA, the CDR3 is TGTGCCAGCAGTCCCGACATTAACAACGAGCAGTACTTC. Protein product: CASSPDINNEQYF.

This clonotype showed up many times. The chain combines TRBV7-6 with TRBJ2-1; possible D gene TRBD2, 6 bases. The CDR3 is made up of 17 amino acids. Germline CDR1 and CDR2: SGHVS and FNYEAQ. Trimming shortened V by 5 bases and J by 1 base, and 18 bases separated the two germline ends. The CDR3 loop is CASSKIPEGRSYNEQFF. The CDR3 DNA reads as TGTGCCAGCAGCAAAATCCCGGAGGGTAGGTCCTACAATGAGCAGTTCTTC.

In its sample, this clonotype was seen a few times. CDR3 sequence reads: CAISDQKIAETQYF. The CDR3 region has the DNA TGTGCCATCAGTGACCAAAAAATTGCGGAGACCCAGTACTTC. The chain combines TRBV10-3 with TRBJ2-5; D remains ambiguous. Trimming shortened V by 3 bases and J by 5 bases, and 13 bases separated the two germline ends. The germline V gene encodes CDR1 ENHRY and CDR2 SYGVKD. The CDR3 is made up of 14 amino acids.

This clonotype has just a few counts. V usage is TRBV6-5 and J usage is TRBJ2-4; TRBD2 matches at 8 bases. The CDR3 is made up of 15 amino acids. Germline V gene lookup returns CDR1 MNHEY and CDR2 SVGAGI. Trimming removed 5 bases from V and 8 bases from J; junction bases left unmatched: 11. The CDR3 sequence: CASSPLSGARDIQYF. The CDR3 bases are TGTGCCAGCAGTCCACTTAGCGGGGCGAGGGACATTCAGTACTTC.

This chain connects TRBV7-3 to TRBJ2-1; 7 nucleotides align to TRBD2. The CDR3 has 16 residues. CDR1 and CDR2 (germline): SGHTA, FQGTGA. V gave up 2 bases and J gave up 3 bases; unmatched junction bases: 7. CDR3 sequence reads: CASSLGGLAVYNEQFF. The CDR3 DNA reads TGTGCCAGCAGCTTAGGGGGTCTAGCGGTCTACAATGAGCAGTTCTTC.

The J gene is TRBJ2-1, the V gene TRBV9; 8 bases agree with TRBD2. V lost 4 bases and J lost 5; bases outside the gene matches: 17. The CDR3 covers 18 residues. Germline V lookup: CDR1 SGDLS, CDR2 YYNGEE. As DNA, the CDR3 is TGTGCCAGCAGCATGCGTAGCGGGGTCTCCCCCTTGGACAATGAGCAGTTCTTC. Its protein product is CASSMRSGVSPLDNEQFF. The variable domain in full, completed from reference TRBV9 and TRBJ2-1, reads DSGVTQTPKHLITATGQRVTLRCSPRSGDLSVYWYQQSLDQGLQFLIQYYNGEERAKGNILERFSAQQFPDLHSELNLSSLELGDSALYFCASSMRSGVSPLDNEQFFGPGTRLTVL.

V is TRBV7-9 and J is TRBJ2-7; tentatively, D is TRBD1 or TRBD2 (6 bases each). This CDR3 contains 14 residues. The V gene lost 5 bases and the J gene lost 5 bases, with 16 bases spanning the gap. Germline V gives CDR1 SEHNR, CDR2 FQNEAQ (reference sequence). The CDR3 sequence: CASSPAFRGHEQYF. The CDR3 coding sequence is TGTGCCAGCAGCCCGGCCTTCCGGGGGCACGAGCAGTACTTC.

Note on this clonotype: It may be a read error: a sequence one base away is much more abundant. V and J are TRBV7-2 and TRBJ1-5, with D possibly being TRBD1 (5 bases). Germline V gene lookup returns CDR1 SGHTA and CDR2 FQGNSA. The CDR3 extends over 15 amino acids. In DNA form, the CDR3 reads TGTGCCAGCAGCTTAGCGGCAGGGAGGGATCAGTCCCAGCATTTT. This sequence encodes CASSLAAGRDQSQHF.

There are a few counts of this clonotype. V is TRBV19 and J is TRBJ2-2; 7 bases match TRBD2. V lost 6 bases, J lost 4 bases, and 8 bases stayed unmatched. CDR3 size: 15 residues. Germline CDR1 and CDR2: LNHDA and SQIVND (reference sequence). The CDR3 bases are TGTGCCAGTAGCTGGATGAGCGGGGCCACCGGGGAGCTGTTTTTT. Protein: CASSWMSGATGELFF.

The table lists this clonotype with many counts. V usage is TRBV7-8 and J usage is TRBJ2-1; D perhaps matches TRBD1 (6 bases). This CDR3 contains 15 residues. Trimming removed 1 base from V and 3 bases from J, with 10 bases in between. CDR1 and CDR2 (germline): SGHVS, FQNEAQ. For the CDR3, the DNA is TGTGCCAGCAGCTTAGTGGTCAGGGGCTACAATGAGCAGTTCTTC. Encoded protein: CASSLVVRGYNEQFF.

This clonotype was counted only a few times. The chain recombines TRBV29-1 with TRBJ2-2; D is perhaps TRBD2 (6 bases). The CDR3 totals 16 residues. Looked up from germline, CDR1 is SQVTM and CDR2 is ANQGSEA. Trimming shortened V by 4 bases and J by 4 bases, and 19 bases separated the two germline ends. CDR3 protein: CSVVFFRESPTGELFF. CDR3 DNA: TGCAGCGTTGTGTTCTTCCGGGAGAGTCCCACCGGGGAGCTGTTTTTT.

The chain joins TRBV9 to TRBJ2-3; D unresolved. The V end lost 0 bases, the J end lost 5 bases, and 7 bases lay between the germline ends. The CDR3 is 13 residues long. The germline V gene encodes CDR1 SGDLS and CDR2 YYNGEE. Here the CDR3 reads CASSVALEDTQYF. CDR3 coding DNA: TGTGCCAGCAGCGTAGCTCTGGAAGATACGCAGTATTTT.

This clonotype appeared many times. This chain links TRBV7-9 with TRBJ2-5; 7 bases are shared with TRBD1. This CDR3 is 15 amino acids long. The ends lost 5 bases at V and 0 bases at J; junction bases unmatched: 6. Germline V gene sequence: CDR1 SEHNR, CDR2 FQNEAQ (reference sequence). The CDR3 protein is CASSRRTGNQETQYF. As DNA, the CDR3 is TGTGCCAGCAGCCGACGGACAGGCAACCAAGAGACCCAGTACTTC.

The table lists this clonotype with a few counts. The chain combines TRBV6-5 with TRBJ1-1; TRBD1 might be the D (6 bases). Trimming stripped 0 bases from V and 0 bases from J, with 23 bases between. Germline V gives CDR1 MNHEY, CDR2 SVGAGI. The CDR3 spans 20 residues. CDR3 loop: CASSYSKSLERGGLNTEAFF. The CDR3 DNA follows: TGTGCCAGCAGTTACTCGAAAAGCTTAGAAAGAGGGGGGCTGAACACTGAAGCTTTCTTT.

The CDR3: CASSQDQGGGETQYF. The CDR3 DNA sequence: TGCGCCAGCAGCCAAGATCAGGGGGGGGGGGAGACCCAGTACTTC. The chain has TRBV4-3 and TRBJ2-5, with D perhaps assigned TRBD1 or TRBD2 (7 bases each). The CDR3 runs 15 residues. Germline V CDR1 and CDR2: LGHNA, YSLEER. With 0 bases removed from V and 5 bases from J, the gap between germline ends came to 13 bases.

The gene calls are TRBV19 and TRBJ2-1; unclear D gene. V shed 7 bases and J shed 3 bases, with 13 bases lying between them. The germline V gene encodes CDR1 LNHDA and CDR2 SQIVND (reference sequence). The CDR3 runs 14 residues. CDR3 residues: CASNMGLGYNEQFF. For the CDR3, the DNA is TGTGCCAGTAATATGGGCCTTGGCTACAATGAGCAGTTCTTC.

This clonotype appeared a few times. V gene TRBV7-6 combines with J gene TRBJ2-7, with 9 bases aligning to TRBD1. CDR3 length: 15 amino acids. V lost 2 bases and J lost 4; bases outside the gene matches: 6. Per the germline V gene, CDR1 is SGHVS and CDR2 is FNYEAQ. Here the CDR3 DNA reads TGTGCCAGCAGCTTACTACAGGGGGCATCTTACGAGCAGTACTTC. It specifies CASSLLQGASYEQYF.

This clonotype was recorded many times. This chain connects TRBV7-9 to TRBJ2-5; TRBD2 matches 7 bases. V gave up 0 bases and J gave up 5 bases; unmatched junction bases: 9. Germline CDR1 reads SEHNR; CDR2 reads FQNEAQ (reference sequence). CDR3 length: 16 residues. CDR3 sequence: CASSLAGRGVGETQYF. The DNA of the CDR3 is TGTGCCAGCAGCTTAGCGGGACGGGGGGTCGGTGAGACCCAGTACTTC. The full variable domain, in which reference TRBV7-9 and TRBJ2-5 provide the parts outside the CDR3, is DTGVSQNPRHKITKRGQNVTFRCDPISEHNRLYWYRQTLGQGPEFLTYFQNEAQLEKSRLLSDRFSAERPKGSFSTLEIQRTEQGDSAMYLCASSLAGRGVGETQYFGPGTRLLVL.

This clonotype turned up a few times. The chain combines TRBV4-1 with TRBJ2-3, with 7 bases fitting TRBD1. The CDR3 is 16 amino acids. Unmatched junction bases numbered 7, after V lost 4 bases and J lost 0 bases. Looked up from germline, CDR1 is MGHRA and CDR2 is YSYEKL. CDR3 coding DNA: TGCGCCAGCAGCCCCCGGGGACAGCCTAGCACAGATACGCAGTATTTT. It yields the protein CASSPRGQPSTDTQYF.

The table lists this clonotype with a count of one. The genes are TRBV5-6 and TRBJ1-6; D not resolved. This CDR3 comprises 13 residues. From germline, CDR1 is SGHDT and CDR2 YYEEEE. V lost 4 bases, J lost 11 bases, and 13 bases lay in between. The CDR3 region has the DNA TGTGCCAGCAGCCGATCGGGCAGGCCACCCCTCCACTTT. Translated, it gives CASSRSGRPPLHF.

This clonotype has only a few counts. The chain has TRBV5-4 and TRBJ2-5; the D gene could be TRBD1 or TRBD2 (5 bases each). This CDR3 has 11 residues. V dropped 5 bases and J dropped 8 bases, with 10 bases sitting between them. Per the germline V gene, CDR1 is SGHNT and CDR2 is YYREEE (reference sequence). The CDR3 nucleotides read TGTGCCAGCAGATCTGGGGGTACCCAGTACTTC. It yields the protein CASRSGGTQYF.

This clonotype has just a few counts. The rearrangement uses TRBV7-3 and TRBJ2-1, with 11 nucleotides matching TRBD2. V was clipped by 5 bases and J by 8 bases; unmatched bases: 20. The germline V gene encodes CDR1 SGHTA and CDR2 FQGTGA. This CDR3 has 19 amino acids. The CDR3 nucleotides are TGTGCCAGCAGCCGGGGGCCGCTAGCGGGGGGCTTCTCGGGGGATGAGCAGTTCTTC. Protein product: CASSRGPLAGGFSGDEQFF.

This clonotype was observed a few times. The chain is built from TRBV24-1 and TRBJ1-2; D remains ambiguous. CDR1 is KGHDR, CDR2 SFDVKD, per germline. The CDR3 extends over 12 amino acids. V shed 4 bases and J shed 11 bases, with 13 bases lying between them. CDR3 protein: CATSDPGVRYTF. The CDR3 region has the DNA TGTGCCACCAGTGACCCCGGGGTCAGATACACCTTC.

The chain is built from TRBV7-9 and TRBJ2-1, with TRBD1 as a possible D gene (6 bases). This CDR3 contains 15 residues. The germline CDR1 and CDR2 sequences are SEHNR and FQNEAQ (reference sequence). V lost 10 bases to trimming and J lost 3 bases, with 19 bases between them. CDR3 sequence (DNA): TGTGCCAACAGTTGGGGGCTTGGGGTCTACAATGAGCAGTTCTTC. This encodes CANSWGLGVYNEQFF.

The table lists this clonotype with many counts. For the CDR3, the DNA is TGTGCCAGCAGCTCTAGCGGGGGGGCCATAGATACGCAGTATTTT. Translated, it gives CASSSSGGAIDTQYF. This rearrangement joins TRBV7-9 to TRBJ2-3; 12 bases are shared with TRBD2. Trimming took 4 bases from V and 5 from J; bases not matched to a gene: 4. The CDR3 runs 15 residues. Germline loops: CDR1 SEHNR, CDR2 FQNEAQ (reference sequence). The whole variable domain, remainder taken from reference TRBV7-9 and TRBJ2-3, is DTGVSQNPRHKITKRGQNVTFRCDPISEHNRLYWYRQTLGQGPEFLTYFQNEAQLEKSRLLSDRFSAERPKGSFSTLEIQRTEQGDSAMYLCASSSSGGAIDTQYFGPGTRLTVL.